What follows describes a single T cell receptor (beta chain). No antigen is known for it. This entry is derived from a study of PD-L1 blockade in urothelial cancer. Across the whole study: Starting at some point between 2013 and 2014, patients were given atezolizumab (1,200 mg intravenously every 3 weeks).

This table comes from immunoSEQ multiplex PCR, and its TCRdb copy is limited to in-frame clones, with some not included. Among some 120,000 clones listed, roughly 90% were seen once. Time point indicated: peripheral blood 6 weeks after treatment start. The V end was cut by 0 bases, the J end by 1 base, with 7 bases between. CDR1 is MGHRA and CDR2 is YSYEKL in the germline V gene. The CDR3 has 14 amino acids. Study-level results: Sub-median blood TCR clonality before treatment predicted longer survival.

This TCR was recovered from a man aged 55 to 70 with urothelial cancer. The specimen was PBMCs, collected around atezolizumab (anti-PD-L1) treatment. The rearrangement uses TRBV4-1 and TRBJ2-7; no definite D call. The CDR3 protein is CASSQDRSSYEQYF. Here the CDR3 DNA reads TGCGCCAGCAGCCAAGATCGCAGTTCCTACGAGCAGTACTTC.